The sample holds one count of the clone carrying this TCR beta chain. Its matching antigen is unknown. Since no conserved phenylalanine or tryptophan closes the CDR3, a read error is the likely cause. No DNA is shown, since the ends of the CDR3 on it are uncertain; the CDR3 is the one TCRdb lists. This entry comes from a study of cytomegalovirus exposure and HLA in healthy donors. Findings and caveats of the study: Later analysis showed TCR association rates varying by HLA locus, highest for DRB1 and lowest for HLA-C. Generally TCR sequences proved uncommon, though certain public TCRs appeared in numerous donors.

The CDR3 extends over 17 residues, inclusive of both ends. CDR1 is SEHNR and CDR2 is FQNEAQ in the germline V gene (reference sequence). Primers: 60 Vbeta forward and 13 Jbeta reverse. TCRdb keeps only in-frame clones here, not all; method: immunoSEQ multiplex PCR. The sample shows approximately 100,000 clones, about 74% of them seen only once. This TCR came from a female donor in good health and CMV-seropositive. The V call is TRBV7-9, the J call TRBJ1-1. The specimen sequenced was PBMCs. This chain's CDR3 is CASSLHTALRRGTLKLG.